Listed below are T cell receptor beta chains from one sample, sequenced in a study of OX40 agonist ivuxolimab in advanced cancers. Assay used: immunoSEQ multiplex PCR; TCRdb lists only in-frame clones, some missing. The sample gives 50,000 to 55,000 clones, over 75% of which show up once; approximately 10% is in the top ten. Sequencing used CD4+ or CD8+ T cells sorted from blood, obtained in a trial of the OX40 agonist ivuxolimab. Every receptor here comes from an adult with an advanced solid tumor such as melanoma, head and neck, liver or kidney cancer. Both conserved end residues are part of each CDR3. Each record gives: J gene, clone size, CDR3 length, V gene, D gene, CDR3 protein, CDR3 DNA. A D gene is named only where the DNA matches it firmly. For some rows the clone size is stated as once, few or many, or as a class when expanded; others skip it.

TRBJ2-7 | . | 14 | TRBV9 | TRBD1 | CASSVGTASYEQYF | TGTGCCAGCAGCGTCGGGACAGCCTCCTACGAGCAGTACTTC
TRBJ2-2 | . | 14 | TRBV19 | TRBD2 | CASAGVVDTGELFF | TGTGCCAGCGCGGGGGTCGTTGACACCGGGGAGCTGTTTTTT
TRBJ1-2 | . | 15 | TRBV18 | TRBD1 | CASDRDRGRPYGYTF | TGTGCCAGCGACCGGGACAGGGGGAGACCCTATGGCTACACCTTC
TRBJ1-5 | . | 19 | TRBV7-8 | TRBD1 | CASSQDRVPSKKSNQPQHF | TGTGCCAGCAGCCAAGACAGGGTCCCAAGCAAAAAAAGCAATCAGCCCCAGCATTTT
TRBJ2-5 | . | 13 | TRBV6-5 | . | CASSRDYQETQYF | TGTGCCAGCAGTCGGGACTACCAAGAGACCCAGTACTTC
TRBJ2-3 | . | 17 | TRBV2 | TRBD2 | CASTKTAPAGVIGTQYF | TGTGCCAGCACTAAGACGGCACCAGCGGGAGTCATTGGTACGCAGTATTTT
TRBJ1-1 | . | 13 | TRBV5-1 | . | CASSLGDVDEAFF | TGCGCCAGCAGCTTGGGGGACGTAGATGAAGCTTTCTTT
TRBJ2-2 | . | 14 | TRBV28 | . | CASSLRKVTGELFF | TGTGCCAGCAGTTTAAGGAAGGTCACCGGGGAGCTGTTTTTT
TRBJ2-7 | . | 14 | TRBV19 | . | CASSILPGSYEQYF | TGTGCCAGTAGTATTCTCCCGGGCTCCTACGAGCAGTACTTC
TRBJ1-2 | . | 13 | TRBV28 | . | CASSNQGTYGYTF | TGTGCCAGCAGTAACCAGGGCACTTATGGCTACACCTTC
TRBJ1-4 | . | 13 | TRBV27 | TRBD1 | CASRDRAAEKLFF | TGTGCCAGCCGTGACAGGGCTGCGGAAAAACTGTTTTTT
TRBJ2-1 | . | 16 | TRBV7-2 | . | CASSPMVASSYNEQFF | TGTGCCAGCAGCCCCATGGTGGCAAGCTCCTACAATGAGCAGTTCTTC
TRBJ1-1 | . | 14 | TRBV18 | . | CASSLRQTNTEAFF | TGTGCCAGCTCACTCAGACAGACGAACACTGAAGCTTTCTTT
TRBJ2-1 | . | 16 | TRBV7-3 | TRBD2 | CASSSWTSGINNEQFF | TGTGCCAGCAGCTCATGGACTAGCGGGATTAATAATGAGCAGTTCTTC
TRBJ2-2 | . | 11 | TRBV6-1 | . | CASTLSGELFF | TGTGCCAGCACCCTGTCCGGGGAGCTGTTTTTT
TRBJ2-2 | . | 15 | TRBV2 | . | CASSAAGANTGELFF | TGTGCCAGCAGCGCGGCAGGGGCCAACACCGGGGAGCTGTTTTTT
TRBJ2-6 | . | 14 | TRBV5-1 | . | CASSLQAGANVLTF | TGCGCCAGCAGCTTGCAGGCTGGGGCCAACGTCCTGACTTTC
TRBJ2-6 | . | 18 | TRBV7-8 | . | CASSPTGSTSSGANVLTF | TGTGCCAGCAGCCCAACAGGGTCTACATCCTCTGGGGCCAACGTCCTGACTTTC
TRBJ1-1 | . | 14 | TRBV2 | . | CASSERGHGTEAFF | TGTGCCAGCAGTGAACGGGGGCACGGCACTGAAGCTTTCTTT
TRBJ1-2 | . | 11 | TRBV6-6 | . | CASSLGAGYTF | TGTGCCAGCAGTTTAGGGGCTGGCTACACCTTC
TRBJ2-5 | . | 12 | TRBV30 | TRBD1 | CACGQGAETQYF | TGTGCCTGCGGACAGGGGGCAGAGACCCAGTACTTC
TRBJ2-5 | once | 14 | TRBV6-1 | TRBD1 | CASSPGGGEETQYF | TGTGCCAGCTCTCCAGGGGGCGGTGAAGAGACCCAGTACTTC
TRBJ2-1 | . | 12 | TRBV6-1 | . | CASRHYSSEQFF | TGTGCCAGCAGGCATTATAGCAGCGAGCAGTTCTTC
TRBJ2-5 | . | 13 | TRBV10-3 | TRBD1 | CAISGQGLGTQYF | TGTGCCATCAGCGGACAGGGGTTGGGGACCCAGTACTTC
TRBJ2-5 | few | 16 | TRBV29-1 | TRBD2 | CSVAGLAGEIQETQYF | TGCAGCGTTGCGGGACTAGCGGGGGAGATCCAAGAGACCCAGTACTTC
TRBJ1-1 | once | 15 | TRBV9 | . | CASSVDPGLNTEAFF | TGTGCCAGCAGCGTAGATCCGGGCCTGAACACTGAAGCTTTCTTT
TRBJ2-7 | . | 13 | TRBV28 | . | CASSLHTTYEQYF | TGTGCCAGCAGTTTACACACAACCTACGAGCAGTACTTC
TRBJ1-1 | . | 13 | TRBV9 | . | CASSVAPNTEAFF | TGTGCCAGCAGCGTAGCACCGAACACTGAAGCTTTCTTT
TRBJ2-7 | . | 12 | TRBV2 | . | CASRRGTYEQYF | TGTGCCAGCCGCCGGGGGACCTACGAGCAGTACTTC
TRBJ2-7 | . | 15 | TRBV27 | TRBD1 | CASSWTGTGGYEQYF | TGTGCCAGCAGTTGGACCGGGACAGGGGGCTACGAGCAGTACTTC
TRBJ2-1 | . | 15 | TRBV5-4 | . | CASSLNRGADNEQFF | TGTGCCAGCAGCTTGAACCGCGGGGCCGACAATGAGCAGTTCTTC
TRBJ1-1 | . | 13 | TRBV30 | TRBD1 | CAWSSDRGTEAFF | TGTGCCTGGAGTTCGGACAGGGGGACTGAAGCTTTCTTT
TRBJ1-2 | . | 15 | TRBV2 | . | CASSYVDVSLDGYTF | TGTGCCAGCAGTTACGTAGATGTCAGTTTGGATGGCTACACCTTC
TRBJ1-2 | . | 13 | TRBV25-1 | TRBD1 | CASSARTGDGYTF | TGTGCCAGCAGTGCCCGGACAGGGGACGGCTACACCTTC
TRBJ2-1 | . | 17 | TRBV7-9 | TRBD1 | CASSGAQPGQGNHEQFF | TGTGCCAGCAGCGGCGCCCAACCGGGACAGGGTAACCATGAGCAGTTCTTC
TRBJ2-7 | . | 14 | TRBV4-3 | . | CASSQVRLSYEQYF | TGCGCCAGCAGCCAAGTCAGGCTCTCCTACGAGCAGTACTTC
TRBJ2-2 | . | 16 | TRBV29-1 | . | CSVELLAGGDTGELFF | TGCAGCGTTGAACTACTAGCAGGCGGGGACACCGGGGAGCTGTTTTTT
TRBJ1-1 | . | 13 | TRBV14 | . | CASSPTGRTEAFF | TGTGCCAGCAGCCCCACAGGTCGGACTGAAGCTTTCTTT
TRBJ1-1 | . | 12 | TRBV28 | . | CASSLWGGGAFF | TGTGCCAGCAGTTTATGGGGAGGGGGAGCTTTCTTT
TRBJ1-6 | . | 14 | TRBV10-3 | . | CAIRGDGNNSPLHF | TGTGCCATCAGAGGGGACGGAAATAATTCACCCCTCCACTTT
TRBJ1-3 | once | 17 | TRBV18 | . | CASSPRDAFSSGNTIYF | TGTGCCAGCTCACCGAGAGACGCATTTTCCTCTGGAAACACCATATATTTT
TRBJ2-1 | . | 14 | TRBV25-1 | . | CASSELGLFTEQFF | TGTGCCAGCAGTGAATTGGGGCTTTTCACTGAGCAGTTCTTC
TRBJ2-3 | . | 16 | TRBV4-1 | . | CASSQARLGSTDTQYF | TGCGCCAGCAGCCAAGCTCGCTTGGGTAGCACAGATACGCAGTATTTT
TRBJ2-2 | . | 15 | TRBV28 | . | CASSLWAGNTGELFF | TGTGCCAGCAGTTTATGGGCAGGCAACACCGGGGAGCTGTTTTTT
TRBJ2-1 | . | 15 | TRBV7-2 | TRBD2 | CASSLERGVNNEQFF | TGTGCCAGCAGCTTAGAACGGGGGGTAAACAATGAGCAGTTCTTC
TRBJ2-3 | . | 12 | TRBV10-3 | . | CAISEITDTQYF | TGTGCCATCAGTGAGATCACAGATACGCAGTATTTT
TRBJ1-6 | . | 16 | TRBV4-2 | . | CASSHGRGAASSPLHF | TGTGCCAGCAGCCACGGCCGGGGGGCTGCGAGTTCACCCCTCCACTTT
TRBJ2-2 | . | 17 | TRBV11-1 | TRBD1 | CASSPRQGRPNTGELFF | TGTGCCAGCAGCCCTAGACAGGGGCGCCCTAACACCGGGGAGCTGTTTTTT